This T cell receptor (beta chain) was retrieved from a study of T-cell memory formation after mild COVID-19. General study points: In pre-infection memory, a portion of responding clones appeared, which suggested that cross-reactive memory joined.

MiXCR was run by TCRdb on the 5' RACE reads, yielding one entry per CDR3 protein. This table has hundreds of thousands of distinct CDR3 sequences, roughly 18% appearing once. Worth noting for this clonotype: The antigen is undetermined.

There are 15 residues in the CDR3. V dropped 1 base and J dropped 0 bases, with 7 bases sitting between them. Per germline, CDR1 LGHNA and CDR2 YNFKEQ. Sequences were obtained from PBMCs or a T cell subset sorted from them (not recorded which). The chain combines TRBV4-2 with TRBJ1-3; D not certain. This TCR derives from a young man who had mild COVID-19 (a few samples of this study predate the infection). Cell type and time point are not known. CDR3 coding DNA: TGTGCCAGCAGCCAAGGTGAACTCTCTGGAAACACCATATATTTT. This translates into CASSQGELSGNTIYF.